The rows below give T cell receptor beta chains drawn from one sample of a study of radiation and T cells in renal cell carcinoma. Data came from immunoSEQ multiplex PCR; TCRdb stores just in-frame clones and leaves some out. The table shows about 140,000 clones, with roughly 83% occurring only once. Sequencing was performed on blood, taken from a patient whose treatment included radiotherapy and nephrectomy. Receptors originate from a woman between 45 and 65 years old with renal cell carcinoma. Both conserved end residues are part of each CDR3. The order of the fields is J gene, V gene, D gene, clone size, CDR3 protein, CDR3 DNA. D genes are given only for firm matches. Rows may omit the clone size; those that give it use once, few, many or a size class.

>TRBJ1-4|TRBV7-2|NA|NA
CASSLGGHRKLFF
TGTGCCAGCAGCTTAGGTGGGCACAGAAAACTGTTTTTT
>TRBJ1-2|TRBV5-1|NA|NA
CASSLFSGDYGYTF
TGCGCCAGCAGCTTGTTTTCGGGGGACTATGGCTACACCTTC
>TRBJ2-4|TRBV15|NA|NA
CATSRSPSGRGENIQYF
TGTGCCACCAGCAGGTCCCCCTCGGGGAGAGGGGAAAACATTCAGTACTTC
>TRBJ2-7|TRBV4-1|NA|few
CASSQDPRPSSYEQYF
TGCGCCAGCAGCCAAGACCCCAGGCCGAGCTCCTACGAGCAGTACTTC
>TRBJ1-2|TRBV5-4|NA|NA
CASRTNGDGSYGYTF
TGTGCCAGCAGGACCAATGGGGATGGGAGCTATGGCTACACCTTC
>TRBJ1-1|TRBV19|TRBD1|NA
CASRSAGGDENTEAFF
TGTGCCAGTCGATCGGCAGGGGGCGACGAGAACACTGAAGCTTTCTTT
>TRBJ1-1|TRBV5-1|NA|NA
CASSFGGEGTEAFF
TGCGCCAGCAGCTTCGGAGGCGAGGGCACTGAAGCTTTCTTT
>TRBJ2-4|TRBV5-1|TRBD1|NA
CASSSGTGGRGAKNIQYF
TGCGCCAGCAGCTCCGGGACAGGGGGCCGGGGGGCCAAAAACATTCAGTACTTC
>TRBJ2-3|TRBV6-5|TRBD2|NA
CASRSGRTDTQYF
TGTGCCAGCAGGAGCGGGAGAACAGATACGCAGTATTTT
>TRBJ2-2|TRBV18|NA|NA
CASSPRLANTGELFF
TGTGCCAGCTCACCGCGGCTCGCGAACACCGGGGAGCTGTTTTTT
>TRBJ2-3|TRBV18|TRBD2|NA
CATGTSSTDTQYF
TGTGCCACCGGGACTAGCAGCACAGATACGCAGTATTTT
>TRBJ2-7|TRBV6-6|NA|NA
CASTLTGSSYEQYF
TGTGCCAGCACGCTAACAGGGAGCTCCTACGAGCAGTACTTC
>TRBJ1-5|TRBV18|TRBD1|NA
CASSDTGTVAQPQHF
TGTGCCAGCTCAGATACCGGGACAGTTGCTCAGCCCCAGCATTTT
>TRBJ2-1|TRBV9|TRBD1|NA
CASSVSGRGREAEQFF
TGTGCCAGCAGCGTGTCGGGCAGGGGGCGAGAGGCTGAGCAGTTCTTC
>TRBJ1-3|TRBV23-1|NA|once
CASSQMHTIYF
TGCGCCAGCAGTCAGATGCACACCATATATTTT
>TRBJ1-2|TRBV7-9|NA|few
CASSYTSAGYTF
TGTGCCAGCAGTTACACCTCGGCCGGCTACACCTTC
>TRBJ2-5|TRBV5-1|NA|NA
CASSSRAGRETQYF
TGCGCCAGCAGCTCCCGGGCGGGAAGGGAGACCCAGTACTTC
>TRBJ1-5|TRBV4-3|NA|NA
CASSPNRFQPQHF
TGCGCCAGCAGCCCTAACAGGTTTCAGCCCCAGCATTTT
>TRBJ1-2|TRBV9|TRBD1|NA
CASSAIGTAYGYTF
TGTGCCAGCAGCGCGATCGGGACAGCTTATGGCTACACCTTC
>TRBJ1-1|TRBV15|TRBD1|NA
CATSRDQVGTANTEAFF
TGTGCCACCAGCAGAGATCAGGTTGGGACAGCGAACACTGAAGCTTTCTTT
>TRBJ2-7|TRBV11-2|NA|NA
CASSLVGGSLGEQYF
TGTGCCAGCAGCTTAGTAGGGGGATCGCTAGGCGAGCAGTACTTC
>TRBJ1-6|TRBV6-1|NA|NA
CASSESGVRGLFAAPLHF
TGTGCCAGCAGCGAATCAGGGGTTAGGGGGTTATTTGCGGCACCCCTCCACTTT
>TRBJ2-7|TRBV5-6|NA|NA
CASSLAEEQYF
TGTGCCAGCAGCTTGGCCGAGGAGCAGTACTTC
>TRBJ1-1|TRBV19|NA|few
CASSSQEGTEAFF
TGTGCCAGTAGTAGCCAGGAGGGCACTGAAGCTTTCTTT
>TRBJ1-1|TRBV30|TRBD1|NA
CAWKPGQDREAFF
TGTGCCTGGAAACCGGGACAGGACCGAGAAGCTTTCTTT
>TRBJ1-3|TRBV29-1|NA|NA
CSVKHRESGNTIYF
TGCAGCGTGAAACACAGGGAGTCAGGAAACACCATATATTTT
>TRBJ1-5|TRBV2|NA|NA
CASSELRGSNQPQHF
TGTGCCAGCAGTGAGCTCAGGGGAAGCAATCAGCCCCAGCATTTT
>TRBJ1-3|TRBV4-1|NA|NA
CASSQGVQGGGNTIYF
TGCGCCAGCAGCCAGGGAGTACAGGGTGGTGGAAACACCATATATTTT
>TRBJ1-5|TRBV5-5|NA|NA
CASSFRDQPQHF
TGTGCCAGCAGCTTCCGGGATCAGCCCCAGCATTTT
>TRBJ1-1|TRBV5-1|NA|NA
CASSLEVDASTEAFF
TGCGCCAGCAGCTTGGAAGTCGACGCGAGTACTGAAGCTTTCTTT
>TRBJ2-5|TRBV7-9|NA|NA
CASSFSETQYF
TGTGCCAGCAGCTTTTCAGAGACCCAGTACTTC
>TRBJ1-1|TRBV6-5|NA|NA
CASSTGTLNTEAFF
TGTGCCAGCAGTACCGGGACTCTGAACACTGAAGCTTTCTTT
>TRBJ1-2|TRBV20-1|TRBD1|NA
CSAGQGYGYTF
TGCAGTGCTGGACAGGGGTATGGCTACACCTTC
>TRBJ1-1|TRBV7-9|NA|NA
CASSPDYNTEAFF
TGTGCCAGCAGCCCCGACTATAACACTGAAGCTTTCTTT
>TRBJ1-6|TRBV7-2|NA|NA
CASSVNRANNSPLHF
TGTGCCAGCAGCGTGAACAGGGCCAATAATTCACCCCTCCACTTT
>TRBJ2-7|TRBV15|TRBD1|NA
CATSRYKTGVPEQYF
TGTGCCACCAGCAGATACAAGACAGGGGTTCCCGAGCAGTACTTC
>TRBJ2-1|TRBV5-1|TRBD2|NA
CASSSQAGGPAFEQFF
TGCGCCAGCAGCTCCCAAGCGGGAGGGCCGGCATTTGAGCAGTTCTTC
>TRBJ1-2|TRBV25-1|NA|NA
CASREANYGYTF
TGTGCGTCCAGGGAAGCTAACTATGGCTACACCTTC
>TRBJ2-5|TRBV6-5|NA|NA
CASSPLRQETQYF
TGTGCCAGCAGCCCTCTTCGACAAGAGACCCAGTACTTC
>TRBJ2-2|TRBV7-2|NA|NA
CASRWVSTGELFF
TGTGCCAGCAGATGGGTTTCAACCGGGGAGCTGTTTTTT
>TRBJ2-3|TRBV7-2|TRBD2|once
CASSLGRADTQYF
TGTGCCAGCAGCCTGGGGAGGGCAGATACGCAGTATTTT
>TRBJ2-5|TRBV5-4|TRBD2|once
CASSQGTSGTQETQYF
TGTGCCAGCAGCCAAGGGACTAGCGGGACCCAAGAGACCCAGTACTTC
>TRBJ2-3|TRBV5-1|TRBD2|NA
CASSLTQAGGTGTQYF
TGCGCCAGCAGCTTGACCCAAGCGGGAGGCACGGGTACGCAGTATTTT
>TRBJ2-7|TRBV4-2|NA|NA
CASSQEGALGEQYF
TGTGCCAGCAGCCAAGAGGGGGCTTTAGGGGAGCAGTACTTC
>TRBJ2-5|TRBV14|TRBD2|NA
CASSQRGGRLETQYF
TGTGCCAGCAGCCAGCGCGGGGGGAGGTTGGAGACCCAGTACTTC
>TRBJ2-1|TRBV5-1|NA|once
CASSKLERGNEQFF
TGCGCCAGCAGCAAGCTGGAAAGGGGCAATGAGCAGTTCTTC
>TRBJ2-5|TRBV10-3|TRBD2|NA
CAIRGDYQETQYF
TGTGCCATCAGGGGGGACTATCAAGAGACCCAGTACTTC
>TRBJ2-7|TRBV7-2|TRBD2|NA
CASSSGASGESSYEQYF
TGTGCCAGCAGCTCGGGGGCTAGCGGGGAGAGCTCCTACGAGCAGTACTTC
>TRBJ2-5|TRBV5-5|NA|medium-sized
CASSLAGHRETQYF
TGTGCCAGCAGCTTGGCCGGGCACCGGGAGACCCAGTACTTC
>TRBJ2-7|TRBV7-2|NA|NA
CASSSIVKGTYEQYF
TGTGCCAGCAGCTCAATTGTGAAGGGGACCTACGAGCAGTACTTC
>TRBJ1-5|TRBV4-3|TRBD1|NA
CASSQDSQGVQPQHF
TGCGCCAGCAGCCAAGATAGTCAGGGGGTACAGCCCCAGCATTTT
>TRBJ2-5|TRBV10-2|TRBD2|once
CASTLGLAGATQYF
TGCGCCAGCACCCTGGGACTAGCGGGAGCTACCCAGTACTTC
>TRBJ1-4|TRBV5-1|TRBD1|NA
CASGTDRATTNEKLFF
TGCGCCAGCGGTACGGACAGGGCCACGACTAATGAAAAACTGTTTTTT